Below, 30 T cell receptor beta chains from the same sample are listed, as sequenced in a study of identifying expanded T cells in peripheral blood. The table came from immunoSEQ multiplex PCR; TCRdb's copy has only in-frame clones and leaves some out. The sample records 75,000 to 90,000 clones, approximately 90% being singletons. Sequencing was done on a sample of blood. The receptors stem from a person aged 18-70 years in good health.

The chain joins TRBV5-1 to TRBJ1-2; D unclear. This CDR3 region has 14 residues. V was cut by 4 bases and J by 4 bases, with 14 bases left in between. Germline V CDR1 and CDR2: SGHRS, YFSETQ. CDR3 region: CASSPFAVGYGYTF. The CDR3 coding sequence is TGCGCCAGCAGCCCCTTCGCGGTGGGCTATGGCTACACCTTC.

The genes are TRBV2 and TRBJ1-2; tentative D call: TRBD1 (5 bases). Germline V gives CDR1 SNHLY, CDR2 FYNNEI. The CDR3 totals 14 residues. The ends were cut back, 6 bases at V and 4 bases at J, with 15 bases in the middle. CDR3 sequence (DNA): TGTGCCAGCAGGGTCGGGGCAGGCATCTATGGCTACACCTTC. Translation gives CASRVGAGIYGYTF. The full variable domain, in which reference TRBV2 and TRBJ1-2 provide the parts outside the CDR3, is EPEVTQTPSHQVTQMGQEVILRCVPISNHLYFYWYRQILGQKVEFLVSFYNNEISEKSEIFDDQFSVERPDGSNFTLKIRSTKLEDSAMYFCASRVGAGIYGYTFGSGTRLTVV.

The chain joins TRBV15 to TRBJ2-1; D not certain. The CDR3 has 15 amino acids. The germline V and J ends were trimmed by 0 bases and 0 bases, with 6 bases remaining between them. Germline loops: CDR1 LNHNV, CDR2 YYDKDF (reference sequence). The CDR3 loop reads CATSRDENSYNEQFF. The CDR3 DNA follows: TGTGCCACCAGCAGAGATGAGAACTCCTACAATGAGCAGTTCTTC.

This chain links TRBV29-1 with TRBJ1-2; D call uncertain. This CDR3 spans 12 amino acids. The V end lost 7 bases, the J end lost 4 bases, and 13 bases lay between the germline ends. Germline CDR1 is SQVTM and CDR2 is ANQGSEA. CDR3: CSARLESYGYTF. In DNA form, the CDR3 reads TGCAGCGCCCGGCTGGAATCCTATGGCTACACCTTC.

V gene TRBV30 combines with J gene TRBJ1-1; no reliable D call. V lost 1 base, J lost 5 bases, and 11 bases lay in between. CDR3 size: 13 residues. Per the germline V gene, CDR1 is GTSNPN and CDR2 is SVGIG (reference sequence). CDR3 sequence reads: CAWSADFLTEAFF. The CDR3, as DNA: TGTGCCTGGAGTGCTGATTTCTTAACTGAAGCTTTCTTT.

The rearrangement uses TRBV7-9 and TRBJ2-7; TRBD1 might be the D (6 bases). The V end was cut by 1 base, the J end by 5 bases, with 12 bases between. The CDR3 runs 14 residues. CDR1 SEHNR and CDR2 FQNEAQ come from the germline V gene (reference sequence). CDR3 loop: CASSLGSGAHEQYF. CDR3 nucleotides: TGTGCCAGCAGCTTAGGGTCAGGGGCACACGAGCAGTACTTC.

This chain uses TRBV30 with TRBJ1-2, with D possibly matching TRBD1 (6 bases). Germline-derived CDR1 and CDR2 are GTSNPN and SVGIG (reference sequence). V was clipped by 2 bases and J by 7 bases, with 14 bases between them. This CDR3 region has 13 residues. CDR3 coding DNA: TGTGCCTGGAGTCCCGGGACATCGAGTGGCTACACCTTC. Translating it yields CAWSPGTSSGYTF.

The chain recombines TRBV7-8 with TRBJ1-5; the match to TRBD1 covers 8 bases. Losses at the gene ends were 5 bases for V and 6 bases for J; bases not matched to a gene: 9. Per germline, CDR1 SGHVS and CDR2 FQNEAQ. The CDR3 is 15 amino acids. This CDR3 reads CASSQNRGLSQPQHF. CDR3 in DNA: TGTGCCAGCAGCCAGAACAGGGGGTTGAGTCAGCCCCAGCATTTT.

The CDR3 loop reads CASSQKTGGGNTGELFF. In DNA, the CDR3 is TGTGCCAGCAGCCAAAAGACAGGGGGCGGGAACACCGGGGAGCTGTTTTTT. This chain connects TRBV4-2 to TRBJ2-2; the match to TRBD1 covers 10 bases. The CDR3 consists of 17 residues. Trimming removed 2 bases from V and 1 base from J; junction bases left unmatched: 4. Germline lookup yields CDR1 LGHNA and CDR2 YNFKEQ.

In this sample, this clone turned up a few times. The V gene is TRBV10-3, the J gene TRBJ1-5; 11 nucleotides align to TRBD1. Germline V gene lookup returns CDR1 ENHRY and CDR2 SYGVKD. The CDR3 has 15 amino acids. V lost 8 bases and J lost 6; bases outside the gene matches: 9. CDR3 loop: CAIGPGDRGSQPQHF. CDR3 coding DNA: TGTGCCATCGGGCCGGGGGACAGGGGGTCTCAGCCCCAGCATTTT.

The J gene is TRBJ2-1, the V gene TRBV30; the D is unclear. Trimming pared 0 bases from V and 11 bases from J, leaving 14 bases between. The CDR3 runs 13 residues. Germline assignment: CDR1 GTSNPN and CDR2 SVGIG (reference sequence). The CDR3 here is CAWSVGASPKQFF. The CDR3 DNA reads TGTGCCTGGAGTGTCGGAGCTAGTCCGAAGCAGTTCTTC.

This chain uses TRBV14 with TRBJ2-7, with TRBD2 matching over 10 bases. The CDR3 covers 15 residues. The V gene's germline CDR1 is SGHDN and CDR2 FVKESK. After removal of 1 base from V and 0 bases from J, the junction contained 0 bases not matched to a gene. CDR3 in amino acids: CASSQVAGGSYEQYF. The CDR3 nucleotides read TGTGCCAGCAGCCAAGTAGCGGGGGGCTCCTACGAGCAGTACTTC.

This chain joins TRBV7-3 and TRBJ2-1; no clear D gene. From germline, CDR1 is SGHTA and CDR2 FQGTGA. V was cut by 4 bases and J by 3 bases, with 7 bases left in between. The CDR3 length is 13 residues. The CDR3 DNA follows: TGTGCCAGCAGCTCCCAGCTCTACAATGAGCAGTTCTTC. Translating it yields CASSSQLYNEQFF.

The chain couples TRBV6-5 to TRBJ1-2; D not resolved. Germline assignment: CDR1 MNHEY and CDR2 SVGAGI. Between the trimmed V and J ends, which lost 0 bases and 1 base, there was a span of 9 bases. The CDR3 loop spans 15 amino acids. The CDR3 DNA follows: TGTGCCAGCAGTTACTCGGCAGATAATAACTATGGCTACACCTTC. It specifies CASSYSADNNYGYTF.

This rearrangement joins TRBV5-6 to TRBJ2-4; maybe TRBD2 (5 bases). Germline-derived CDR1 and CDR2 are SGHDT and YYEEEE. The CDR3 spans 14 residues. V gave up 2 bases and J gave up 9 bases, with 15 bases separating them. The CDR3 here is CASSFRGHAAIQYF. For the CDR3, the DNA is TGTGCCAGCAGCTTCCGGGGTCACGCCGCCATTCAGTACTTC.

The chain uses TRBV11-1 and TRBJ2-3; 8 bases are a match to TRBD2. The CDR3 spans 13 residues. Germline CDR1 is SGHAT and CDR2 is FQDESV (reference sequence). With 6 bases clipped from V and 1 base from J, the junction kept 0 bases outside the gene matches. CDR3 DNA: TGTGCCAGCAGGACTAGCGGCACAGATACGCAGTATTTT. Its translation: CASRTSGTDTQYF. The variable domain in full, completed from reference TRBV11-1 and TRBJ2-3, reads EAEVAQSPRYKITEKSQAVAFWCDPISGHATLYWYRQILGQGPELLVQFQDESVVDDSQLPKDRFSAERLKGVDSTLKIQPAELGDSAMYLCASRTSGTDTQYFGPGTRLTVL.

The chain employs TRBV10-3 and TRBJ1-2; TRBD1 matches at 7 bases. V lost 6 bases and J lost 3; bases outside the gene matches: 13. The CDR3 spans 16 residues. Germline V gene sequence: CDR1 ENHRY, CDR2 SYGVKD. The CDR3 nucleotides read TGTGCCATCAGCTTCCGACAGGGCCTCCAATACTATGGCTACACCTTC. Its translation is CAISFRQGLQYYGYTF.

The V and J genes are TRBV5-5 and TRBJ1-2; D is possibly TRBD1 (5 bases). The CDR3 contains 15 residues. V was clipped by 1 base and J by 8 bases, with 18 bases between them. Germline CDR1 SGHKS, CDR2 YYEKEE (reference sequence). The CDR3 here is CASSLNTWGPVGYTF. CDR3 coding DNA: TGTGCCAGCAGCTTGAATACCTGGGGCCCAGTGGGCTACACCTTC.

The chain combines TRBV7-9 with TRBJ1-4, with TRBD1 matching 7 bases. The CDR3 has 15 residues. The trim removed 5 bases at V and 5 bases at J, leaving 8 bases unmatched. The germline V gene encodes CDR1 SEHNR and CDR2 FQNEAQ (reference sequence). CDR3 DNA: TGTGCCAGCAGCCCCCAGGGGGTGGGGAATGAAAAACTGTTTTTT. Translated, it gives CASSPQGVGNEKLFF.

The rearrangement uses TRBV28 and TRBJ1-5, with D unclear. The V gene's germline CDR1 is MDHEN and CDR2 SYDVKM. Between the trimmed V and J ends, which lost 5 bases and 6 bases, there was a span of 26 bases. This CDR3 spans 18 amino acids. This CDR3 is CASSPPGEVWTRGQPQHF. The CDR3 DNA reads TGTGCCAGCAGTCCCCCGGGAGAGGTGTGGACCCGCGGTCAGCCCCAGCATTTT. Full variable domain (missing parts from reference TRBV28 and TRBJ1-5): DVKVTQSSRYLVKRTGEKVFLECVQDMDHENMFWYRQDPGLGLRLIYFSYDVKMKEKGDIPEGYSVSREKKERFSLILESASTNQTSMYLCASSPPGEVWTRGQPQHFGDGTRLSIL.

This rearrangement joins TRBV30 to TRBJ2-7; D is possibly TRBD2 (5 bases). The CDR3 consists of 12 residues. Germline V lookup: CDR1 GTSNPN, CDR2 SVGIG (reference sequence). V shed 1 base and J shed 3 bases, with 7 bases lying between them. The chain's CDR3 is CAWSAEGYEQYF. The CDR3 DNA reads as TGTGCCTGGAGTGCAGAGGGCTACGAGCAGTACTTC.

V gene TRBV9 combines with J gene TRBJ2-2; D is uncertain. Germline V CDR1 and CDR2: SGDLS, YYNGEE. The CDR3 has 14 amino acids. Trimming cost V 0 bases and J 6 bases, with 9 bases left between them. In DNA, the CDR3 is TGTGCCAGCAGCGTAGCCGTTGGTGCCGGGGAGCTGTTTTTT. It encodes CASSVAVGAGELFF.

The chain employs TRBV7-2 and TRBJ1-4, with 7 bases identical to TRBD1. V shed 5 bases and J 0 bases; nucleotides not matched to a gene: 9. The CDR3 totals 17 residues. Germline V gene data show CDR1 as SGHTA and CDR2 as FQGNSA. This CDR3 reads CASSRRQGTATNEKLFF. CDR3 nucleotides: TGTGCCAGCAGCCGGAGACAGGGAACGGCAACTAATGAAAAACTGTTTTTT. Variable domain in full (rest from reference TRBV7-2 and TRBJ1-4): GAGVSQSPSNKVTEKGKDVELRCDPISGHTALYWYRQSLGQGLEFLIYFQGNSAPDKSGLPSDRFSAERTGGSVSTLTIQRTQQEDSAVYLCASSRRQGTATNEKLFFGSGTQLSVL.

The chain carries TRBV5-4 and TRBJ1-2, with 8 bases matching TRBD1. The CDR3 length is 15 residues. V trimming: 4 bases; J trimming: 5 bases; junction bases outside the gene matches: 10. The V gene's germline CDR1 is SGHNT and CDR2 YYREEE (reference sequence). This chain's CDR3 is CASSQQTGVAYGYTF. The CDR3 bases are TGTGCCAGCAGCCAACAGACAGGGGTCGCTTATGGCTACACCTTC. Full variable domain (rest looked up from reference TRBV5-4 and TRBJ1-2): ETGVTQSPTHLIKTRGQQVTLRCSSQSGHNTVSWYQQALGQGPQFIFQYYREEENGRGNFPPRFSGLQFPNYSSELNVNALELDDSALYLCASSQQTGVAYGYTFGSGTRLTVV.

This clone has just one count. V gene TRBV15 combines with J gene TRBJ2-3; TRBD1 matches at 9 bases. CDR3 length: 19 residues. The junction had 12 bases not matched to a gene; V was cut back by 1 base and J by 1 base. The germline V gene has CDR1 LNHNV and CDR2 YYDKDF (reference sequence). The CDR3 loop is CATSRVGQGPARGTDTQYF. Here the CDR3 DNA reads TGTGCCACCAGCAGAGTGGGACAGGGCCCAGCGAGGGGCACAGATACGCAGTATTTT.

This chain links TRBV11-2 with TRBJ1-2; D not certain. The ends were cut back, 0 bases at V and 2 bases at J, with 7 bases in the middle. The length of the CDR3 is 14 residues. Germline CDR1 SGHAT, CDR2 FQNNGV. The CDR3 sequence: CASSLDQSNYGYTF. Here the CDR3 DNA reads TGTGCCAGCAGCTTAGATCAATCAAACTATGGCTACACCTTC. The variable domain in full, completed from reference TRBV11-2 and TRBJ1-2, reads EAGVAQSPRYKIIEKRQSVAFWCNPISGHATLYWYQQILGQGPKLLIQFQNNGVVDDSQLPKDRFSAERLKGVDSTLKIQPAKLEDSAVYLCASSLDQSNYGYTFGSGTRLTVV.

The chain employs TRBV6-4 and TRBJ1-2, with TRBD1 as a possible D gene (5 bases). Trimming took 5 bases from V and 8 from J, leaving 18 bases between them. The V gene's germline CDR1 is MRHNA and CDR2 SNTAGT. The CDR3 covers 14 residues. The CDR3 loop is CASSQFGTASGYTF. In DNA, the CDR3 is TGTGCCAGCAGTCAATTCGGGACGGCTTCGGGCTACACCTTC.

The chain has TRBV30 and TRBJ2-2; the match to TRBD2 covers 7 bases. V was clipped by 0 bases and J by 7 bases; unmatched bases: 11. Germline CDR1 GTSNPN, CDR2 SVGIG (reference sequence). CDR3 length: 16 amino acids. CDR3 coding DNA: TGTGCCTGGAGTGTAAGCGGGACCGCTTGGGGCGGGGAGCTGTTTTTT. Protein product: CAWSVSGTAWGGELFF.

The chain joins TRBV29-1 to TRBJ1-1, with D unresolved. The V end lost 7 bases, the J end lost 0 bases, and 12 bases lay between the germline ends. The CDR3 runs 13 residues. The germline V gene encodes CDR1 SQVTM and CDR2 ANQGSEA. CDR3 coding DNA: TGCAGCGCCTGGACTCTTTTGAACACTGAAGCTTTCTTT. Amino acid sequence: CSAWTLLNTEAFF.

The chain joins TRBV19 to TRBJ1-2; tentatively, D is TRBD1 (5 bases). Germline V gene sequence: CDR1 LNHDA, CDR2 SQIVND (reference sequence). V lost 8 bases to trimming and J lost 5 bases, with 12 bases between them. The CDR3 loop spans 12 amino acids. CDR3 nucleotides: TGTGCCAGTGCTAGGGGTCGGTATGGCTACACCTTC. It translates to CASARGRYGYTF.